This T cell receptor beta chain was sequenced during a study of blood T cell repertoires in COVID-19. Whole-study context: Sites across the United States, Italy and Spain contributed samples from acute and convalescent COVID-19. Sample material is recorded as cDNA or gDNA derived from T cells, B-cell-depleted T cells, or PBMCs.

CDR3 length: 14 amino acids. Germline V gene data show CDR1 as MRHNA and CDR2 as SNTAGT. V gave up 4 bases and J gave up 5 bases; unmatched junction bases: 2. Authors' data handling: Amplified reference gene primers provided the basis for estimating nucleated cell counts. Here immunoSEQ multiplex PCR was the method, and the copy in TCRdb shows in-frame clones only, minus some. That table gives V, J and clone size, and the DNA gave D and trimming. The sample carries fewer than 350,000 clones, roughly 85% recorded once. Categorization into cohorts depended on clinical history that participants reported.

The rearrangement links TRBV6-4 to TRBJ2-1; 10 bases are a match to TRBD2. This TCR was recovered from a middle-aged woman who had recovered from COVID-19. The sample consisted of PBMCs or T cells enriched from blood (not recorded which). The CDR3 DNA follows: TGTGCCAGCAGTGGTAGCGGGAGGAACAATGAGCAGTTCTTC. Encoded protein: CASSGSGRNNEQFF.